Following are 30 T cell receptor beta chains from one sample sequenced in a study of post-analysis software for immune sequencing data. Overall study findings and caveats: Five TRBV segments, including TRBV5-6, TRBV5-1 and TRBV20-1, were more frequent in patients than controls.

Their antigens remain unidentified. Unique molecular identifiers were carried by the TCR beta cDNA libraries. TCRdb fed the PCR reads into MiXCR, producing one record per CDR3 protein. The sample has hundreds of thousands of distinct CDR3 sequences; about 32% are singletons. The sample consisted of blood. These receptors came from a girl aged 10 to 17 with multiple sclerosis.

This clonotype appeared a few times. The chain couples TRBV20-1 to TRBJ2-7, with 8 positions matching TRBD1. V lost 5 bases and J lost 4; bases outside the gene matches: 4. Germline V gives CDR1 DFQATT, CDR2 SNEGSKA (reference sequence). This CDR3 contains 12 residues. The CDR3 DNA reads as TGCAGTGCTCCGGACAGGGATTACGAGCAGTACTTC. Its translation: CSAPDRDYEQYF.

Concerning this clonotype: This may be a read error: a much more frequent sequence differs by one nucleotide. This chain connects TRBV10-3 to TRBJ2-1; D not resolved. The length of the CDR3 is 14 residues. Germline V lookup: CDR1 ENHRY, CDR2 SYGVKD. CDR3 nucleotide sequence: TGTACCATCAGTGAGTTTGACGGCAGGAATGAGCAGTTCTTC. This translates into CTISEFDGRNEQFF.

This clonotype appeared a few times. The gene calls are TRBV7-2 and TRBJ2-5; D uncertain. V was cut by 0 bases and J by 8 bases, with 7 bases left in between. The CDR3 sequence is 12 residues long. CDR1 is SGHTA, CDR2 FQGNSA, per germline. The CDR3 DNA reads TGTGCCAGCAGCTTAGCCCCCCACACCCAGTACTTC. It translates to CASSLAPHTQYF. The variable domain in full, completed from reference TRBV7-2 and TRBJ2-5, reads GAGVSQSPSNKVTEKGKDVELRCDPISGHTALYWYRQSLGQGLEFLIYFQGNSAPDKSGLPSDRFSAERTGGSVSTLTIQRTQQEDSAVYLCASSLAPHTQYFGPGTRLLVL.

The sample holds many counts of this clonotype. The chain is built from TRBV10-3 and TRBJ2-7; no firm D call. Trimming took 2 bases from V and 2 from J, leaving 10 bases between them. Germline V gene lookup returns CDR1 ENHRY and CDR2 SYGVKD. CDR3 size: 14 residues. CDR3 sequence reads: CAISEIAATYEQYF. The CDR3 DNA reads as TGTGCCATCAGTGAGATTGCGGCTACCTACGAGCAGTACTTC.

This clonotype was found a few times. CDR3 DNA sequence: TGTGCCAGCAGCCCCAGCGGGGGCCTTGCTGAGGCCAACGTCCTGACTTTC. Amino acid sequence: CASSPSGGLAEANVLTF. The chain carries TRBV7-9 and TRBJ2-6, with 8 bases identical to TRBD2. CDR1 and CDR2 from the germline V gene are SEHNR and FQNEAQ (reference sequence). This CDR3 is 17 amino acids long. V shed 5 bases and J 6 bases; nucleotides not matched to a gene: 12.

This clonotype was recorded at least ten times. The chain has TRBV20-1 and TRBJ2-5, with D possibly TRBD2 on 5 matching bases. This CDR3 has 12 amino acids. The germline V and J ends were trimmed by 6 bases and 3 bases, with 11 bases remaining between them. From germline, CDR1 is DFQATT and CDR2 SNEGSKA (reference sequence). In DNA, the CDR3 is TGCAGTGCAGGACTCGGGAAAGAGACCCAGTACTTC. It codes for CSAGLGKETQYF.

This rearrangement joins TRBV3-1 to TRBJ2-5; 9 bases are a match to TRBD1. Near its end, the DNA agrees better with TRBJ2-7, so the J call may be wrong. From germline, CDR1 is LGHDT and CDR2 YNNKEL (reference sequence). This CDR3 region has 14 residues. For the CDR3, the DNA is TGTGCCAGCAGGCAGAGGACAGGGGCTGCCGAGCAGTACTTC. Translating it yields CASRQRTGAAEQYF.

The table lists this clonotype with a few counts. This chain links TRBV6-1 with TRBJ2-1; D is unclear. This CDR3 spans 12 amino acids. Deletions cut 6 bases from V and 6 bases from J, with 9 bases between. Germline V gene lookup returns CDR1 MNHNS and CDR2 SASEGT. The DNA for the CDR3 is TGTGCCAGCAGCGCGAGGCCCAATGAGCAGTTCTTC. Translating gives CASSARPNEQFF.

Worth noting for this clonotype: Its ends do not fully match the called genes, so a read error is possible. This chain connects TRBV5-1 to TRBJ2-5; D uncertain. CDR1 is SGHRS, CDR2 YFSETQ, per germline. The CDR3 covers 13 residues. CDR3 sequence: CSSSWTAQETQYF. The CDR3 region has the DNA TGCTCCAGCAGCTGGACGGCGCAAGAGACCCAGTACTTC.

In nucleotides, the CDR3 is TGCAGTGCTAGCAAGAGGGGGGGACTTTACAATGAGCAGTTCTTC. Protein product: CSASKRGGLYNEQFF. The V call is TRBV20-1, the J call TRBJ2-1; possibly TRBD2 for D (7 bases). CDR1 is DFQATT, CDR2 SNEGSKA, per germline (reference sequence). The length of the CDR3 is 15 residues. V dropped 3 bases and J dropped 4 bases, with 16 bases sitting between them.

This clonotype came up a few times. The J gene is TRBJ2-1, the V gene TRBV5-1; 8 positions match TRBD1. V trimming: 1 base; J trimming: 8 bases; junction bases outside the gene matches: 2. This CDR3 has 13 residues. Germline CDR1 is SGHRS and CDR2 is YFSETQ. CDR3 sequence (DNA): TGCGCCAGCAGCTTGTGGACAGGGTATGAGCAGTTCTTC. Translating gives CASSLWTGYEQFF.

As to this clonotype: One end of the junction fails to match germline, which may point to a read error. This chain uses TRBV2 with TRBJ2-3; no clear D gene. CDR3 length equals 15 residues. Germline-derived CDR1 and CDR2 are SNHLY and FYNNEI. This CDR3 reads CASRKGLTRTDTQYF. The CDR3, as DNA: TGTGCCAGCCGGAAGGGCCTCACTCGCACGGATACGCAGTATTTT.

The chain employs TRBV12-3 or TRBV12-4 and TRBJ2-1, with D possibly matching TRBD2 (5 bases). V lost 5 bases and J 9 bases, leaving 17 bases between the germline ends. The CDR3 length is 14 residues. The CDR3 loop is CASSPSGPGAEQFF. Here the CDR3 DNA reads TGTGCCAGCAGTCCGAGCGGACCAGGCGCTGAGCAGTTCTTC.

CDR3 DNA sequence: TGCGCCAGCAGCTTGGTGTGGGACGGAGCCTACGAGCAGTACTTC. It is translated as CASSLVWDGAYEQYF. This chain links TRBV5-1 with TRBJ2-7; TRBD1 or TRBD2 may be the D gene (5 bases each). V was trimmed by 0 bases and J by 2 bases, leaving 12 bases between them. The CDR3 contains 15 residues. Per the germline V gene, CDR1 is SGHRS and CDR2 is YFSETQ.

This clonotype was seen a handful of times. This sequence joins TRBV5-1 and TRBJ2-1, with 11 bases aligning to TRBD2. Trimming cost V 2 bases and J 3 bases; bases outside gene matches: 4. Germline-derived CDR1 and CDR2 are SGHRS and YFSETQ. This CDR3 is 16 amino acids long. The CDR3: CASSLFGTSGYNEQFF. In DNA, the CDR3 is TGCGCCAGCAGCTTATTTGGGACTAGCGGCTACAATGAGCAGTTCTTC.

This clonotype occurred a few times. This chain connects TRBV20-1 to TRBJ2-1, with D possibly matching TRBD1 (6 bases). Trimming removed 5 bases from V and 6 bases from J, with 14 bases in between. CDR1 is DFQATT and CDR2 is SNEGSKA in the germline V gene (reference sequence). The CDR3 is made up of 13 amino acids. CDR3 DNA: TGCAGTGCTCGTCCGTTGGGGGCCAATGAGCAGTTCTTC. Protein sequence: CSARPLGANEQFF.

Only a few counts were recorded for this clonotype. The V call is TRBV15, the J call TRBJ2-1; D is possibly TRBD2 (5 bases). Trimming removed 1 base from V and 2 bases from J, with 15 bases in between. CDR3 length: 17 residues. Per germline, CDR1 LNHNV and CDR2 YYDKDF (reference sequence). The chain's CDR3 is CATSRGDGGRAYNEQFF. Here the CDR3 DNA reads TGTGCCACCAGCAGAGGTGATGGCGGGCGAGCCTACAATGAGCAGTTCTTC.

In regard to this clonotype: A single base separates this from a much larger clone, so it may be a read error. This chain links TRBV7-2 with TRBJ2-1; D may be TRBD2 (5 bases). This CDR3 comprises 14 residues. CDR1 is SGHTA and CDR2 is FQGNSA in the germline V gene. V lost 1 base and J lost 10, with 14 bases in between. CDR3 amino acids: CASSLGGSAREQFF. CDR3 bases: TGTGCCAGCAGCTTAGGGGGTAGCGCGAGGGAGCAGTTCTTC.

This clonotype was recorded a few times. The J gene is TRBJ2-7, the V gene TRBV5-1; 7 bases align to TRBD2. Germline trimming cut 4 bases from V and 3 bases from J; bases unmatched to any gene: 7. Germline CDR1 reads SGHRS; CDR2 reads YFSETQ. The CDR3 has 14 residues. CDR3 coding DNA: TGCGCCAGCAGCCCGGCGGTAGCGGGCTACGAGCAGTACTTC. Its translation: CASSPAVAGYEQYF.

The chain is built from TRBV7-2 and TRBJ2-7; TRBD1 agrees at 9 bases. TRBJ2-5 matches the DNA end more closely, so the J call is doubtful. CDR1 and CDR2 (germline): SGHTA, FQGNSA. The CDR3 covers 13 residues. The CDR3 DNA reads TGTGCCAGCAGGGCGACAGGGGGGGAGACCCAGTACTTC. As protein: CASRATGGETQYF.

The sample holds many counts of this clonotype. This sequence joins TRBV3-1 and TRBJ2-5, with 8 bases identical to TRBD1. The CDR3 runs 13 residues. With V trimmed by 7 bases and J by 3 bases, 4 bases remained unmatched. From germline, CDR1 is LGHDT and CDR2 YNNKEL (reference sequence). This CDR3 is CASNKDREETQYF. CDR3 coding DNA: TGTGCCAGCAACAAGGACAGGGAAGAGACCCAGTACTTC.

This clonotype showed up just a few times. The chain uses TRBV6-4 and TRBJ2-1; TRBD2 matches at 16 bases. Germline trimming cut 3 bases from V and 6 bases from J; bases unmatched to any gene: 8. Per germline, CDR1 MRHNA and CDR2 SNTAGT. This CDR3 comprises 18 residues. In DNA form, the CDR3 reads TGTGCCAGCAGTGATCAGCCGGGACTAGCGGGAGGGATCAATGAGCAGTTCTTC. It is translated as CASSDQPGLAGGINEQFF.

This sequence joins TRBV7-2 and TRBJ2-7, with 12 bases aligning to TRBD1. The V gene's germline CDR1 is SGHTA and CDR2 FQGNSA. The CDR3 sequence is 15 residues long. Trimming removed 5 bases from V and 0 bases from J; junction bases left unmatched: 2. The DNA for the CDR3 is TGTGCCAGCAGCGCGGGACAGGGGGCCTCCTACGAGCAGTACTTC. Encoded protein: CASSAGQGASYEQYF. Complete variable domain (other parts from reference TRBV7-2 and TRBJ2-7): GAGVSQSPSNKVTEKGKDVELRCDPISGHTALYWYRQSLGQGLEFLIYFQGNSAPDKSGLPSDRFSAERTGGSVSTLTIQRTQQEDSAVYLCASSAGQGASYEQYFGPGTRLTVT.

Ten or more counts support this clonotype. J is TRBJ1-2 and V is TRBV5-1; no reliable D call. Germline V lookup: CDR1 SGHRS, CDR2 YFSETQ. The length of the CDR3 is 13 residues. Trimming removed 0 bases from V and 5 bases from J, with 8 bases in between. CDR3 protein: CASSLVVGYGYTF. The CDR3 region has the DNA TGCGCCAGCAGCTTGGTGGTGGGGTATGGCTACACCTTC.

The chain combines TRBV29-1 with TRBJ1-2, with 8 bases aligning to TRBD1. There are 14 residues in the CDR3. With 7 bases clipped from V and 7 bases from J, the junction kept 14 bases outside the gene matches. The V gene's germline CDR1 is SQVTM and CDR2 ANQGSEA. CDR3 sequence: CSGAVGGQDRGYTF. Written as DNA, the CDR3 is TGCAGCGGAGCGGTGGGGGGACAGGATCGTGGCTACACCTTC.

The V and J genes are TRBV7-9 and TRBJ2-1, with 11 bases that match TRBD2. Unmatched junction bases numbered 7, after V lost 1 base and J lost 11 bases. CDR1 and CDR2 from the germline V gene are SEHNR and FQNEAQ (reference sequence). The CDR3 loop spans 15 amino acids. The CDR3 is CASSLGASGRTKQFF. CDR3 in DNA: TGTGCCAGCAGCTTAGGGGCTAGCGGGAGGACCAAGCAGTTCTTC.

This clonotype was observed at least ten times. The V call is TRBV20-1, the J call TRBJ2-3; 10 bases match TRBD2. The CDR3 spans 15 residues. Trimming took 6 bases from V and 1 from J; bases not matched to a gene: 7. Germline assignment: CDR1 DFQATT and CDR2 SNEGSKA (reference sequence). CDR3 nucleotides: TGCAGTGCCAGTAGGACTAGCGGACGCACAGATACGCAGTATTTT. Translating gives CSASRTSGRTDTQYF.

This chain's CDR3 is CAISGNPKVGHEQFF. Here the CDR3 DNA reads TGTGCCATCAGCGGGAATCCCAAAGTCGGCCATGAGCAGTTCTTC. The chain has TRBV10-3 and TRBJ2-1, with TRBD2 as a possible D gene (5 bases). The CDR3 has 15 amino acids. Germline assignment: CDR1 ENHRY and CDR2 SYGVKD. The ends were cut back, 6 bases at V and 8 bases at J, with 20 bases in the middle.

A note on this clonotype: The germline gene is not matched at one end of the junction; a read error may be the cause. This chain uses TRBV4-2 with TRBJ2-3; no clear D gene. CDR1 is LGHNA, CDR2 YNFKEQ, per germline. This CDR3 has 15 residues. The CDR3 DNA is TGTGCCGGCAGCCTGCAAACCGGATTGACAGATACGCAGTATTTT. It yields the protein CAGSLQTGLTDTQYF.

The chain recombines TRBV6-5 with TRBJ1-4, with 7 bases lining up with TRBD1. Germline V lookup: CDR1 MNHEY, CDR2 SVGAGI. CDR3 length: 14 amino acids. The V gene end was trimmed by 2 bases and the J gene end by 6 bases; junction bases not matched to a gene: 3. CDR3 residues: CASSYADRDEKLFF. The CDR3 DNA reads TGTGCCAGCAGTTACGCCGACAGGGATGAAAAACTGTTTTTT.